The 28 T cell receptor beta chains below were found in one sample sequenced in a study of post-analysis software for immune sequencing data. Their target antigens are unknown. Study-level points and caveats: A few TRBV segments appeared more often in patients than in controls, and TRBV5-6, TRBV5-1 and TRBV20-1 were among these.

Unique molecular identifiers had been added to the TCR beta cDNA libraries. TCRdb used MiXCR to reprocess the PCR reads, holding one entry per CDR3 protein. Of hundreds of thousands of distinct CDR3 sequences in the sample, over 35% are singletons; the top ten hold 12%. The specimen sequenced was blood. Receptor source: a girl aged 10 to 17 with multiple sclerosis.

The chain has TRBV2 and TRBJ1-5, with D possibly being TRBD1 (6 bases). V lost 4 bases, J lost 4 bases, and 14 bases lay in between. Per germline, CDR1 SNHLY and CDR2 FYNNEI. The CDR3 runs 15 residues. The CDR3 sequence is CASSADRRGNQPQHF. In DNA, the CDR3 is TGTGCCAGCAGTGCAGACAGGAGGGGTAATCAGCCCCAGCATTTT.

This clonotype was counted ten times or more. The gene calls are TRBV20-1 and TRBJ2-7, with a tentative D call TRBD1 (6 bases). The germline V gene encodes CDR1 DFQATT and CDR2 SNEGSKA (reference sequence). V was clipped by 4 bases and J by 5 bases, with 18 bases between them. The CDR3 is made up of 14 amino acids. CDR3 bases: TGCAGTGCTACCGCCCCCTGGGGGACAAACGAGCAGTACTTC. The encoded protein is CSATAPWGTNEQYF.

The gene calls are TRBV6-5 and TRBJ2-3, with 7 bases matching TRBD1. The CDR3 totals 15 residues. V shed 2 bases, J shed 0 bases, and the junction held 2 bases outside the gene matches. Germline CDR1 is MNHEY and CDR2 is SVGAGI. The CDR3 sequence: CASSYSRGSTDTQYF. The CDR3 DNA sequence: TGTGCCAGCAGTTACAGCAGGGGGAGCACAGATACGCAGTATTTT.

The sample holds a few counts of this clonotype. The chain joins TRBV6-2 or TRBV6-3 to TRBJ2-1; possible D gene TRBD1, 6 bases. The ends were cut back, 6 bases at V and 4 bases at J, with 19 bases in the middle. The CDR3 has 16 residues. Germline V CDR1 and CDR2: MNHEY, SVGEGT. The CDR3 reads CASSVPRDTLYNEQFF. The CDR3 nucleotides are TGTGCCAGCAGCGTGCCCCGGGACACCTTATACAATGAGCAGTTCTTC.

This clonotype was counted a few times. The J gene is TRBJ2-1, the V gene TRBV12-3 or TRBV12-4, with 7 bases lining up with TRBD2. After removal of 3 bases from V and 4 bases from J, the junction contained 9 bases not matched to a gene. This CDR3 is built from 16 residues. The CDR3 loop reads CASSFGLAVGYNEQFF. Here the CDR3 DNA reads TGTGCCAGCAGTTTCGGGCTAGCGGTTGGATACAATGAGCAGTTCTTC.

CDR3 DNA: TGTGCCAGCTCACCGAGCGGGGTCGCGGGCGAGCAGTACTTC. The encoded protein is CASSPSGVAGEQYF. V gene TRBV18 combines with J gene TRBJ2-7, with 7 bases identical to TRBD2. After removal of 3 bases from V and 6 bases from J, the junction contained 8 bases not matched to a gene. The germline gives CDR1 KGHSH, CDR2 LQKENI. This CDR3 region has 14 residues.

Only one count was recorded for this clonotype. In nucleotides, the CDR3 is TGCGCCAGTTCGGGAGGAGAATACAATGAGCAGTTCTTC. The encoded protein is CASSGGEYNEQFF. V is TRBV4-3 and J is TRBJ2-1, with 7 bases fitting TRBD2. V shed 9 bases, J shed 4 bases, and the junction held 6 bases outside the gene matches. Germline CDR1 is LGHNA and CDR2 is YSLEER. CDR3 size: 13 residues.

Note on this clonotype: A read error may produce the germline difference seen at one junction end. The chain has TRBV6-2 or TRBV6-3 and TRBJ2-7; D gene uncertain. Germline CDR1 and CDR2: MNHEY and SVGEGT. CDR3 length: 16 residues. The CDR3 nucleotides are TGTGCCAACAGTTACTCCACCACTCATATCTCCTACGAGCAGTACTTC. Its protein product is CANSYSTTHISYEQYF.

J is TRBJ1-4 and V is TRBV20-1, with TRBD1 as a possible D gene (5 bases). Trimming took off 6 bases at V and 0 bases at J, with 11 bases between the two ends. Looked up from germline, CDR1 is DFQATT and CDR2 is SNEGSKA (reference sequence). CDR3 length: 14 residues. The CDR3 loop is CSAREAATNEKLFF. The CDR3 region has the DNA TGCAGTGCCAGGGAGGCGGCAACTAATGAAAAACTGTTTTTT.

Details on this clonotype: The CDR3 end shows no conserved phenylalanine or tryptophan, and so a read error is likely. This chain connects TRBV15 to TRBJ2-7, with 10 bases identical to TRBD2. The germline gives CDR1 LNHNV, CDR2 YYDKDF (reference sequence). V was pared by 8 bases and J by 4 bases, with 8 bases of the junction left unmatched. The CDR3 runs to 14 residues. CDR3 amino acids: CATGRAGGPYEQYI. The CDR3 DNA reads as TGTGCCACCGGACGAGCGGGAGGGCCTTACGAGCAGTACATC.

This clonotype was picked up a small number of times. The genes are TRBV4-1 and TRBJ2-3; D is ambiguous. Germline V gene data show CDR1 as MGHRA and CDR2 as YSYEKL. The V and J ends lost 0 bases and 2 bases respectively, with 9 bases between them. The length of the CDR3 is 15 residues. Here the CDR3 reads CASSQEGATTDTQYF. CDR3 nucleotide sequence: TGCGCCAGCAGCCAAGAAGGAGCTACCACAGATACGCAGTATTTT.

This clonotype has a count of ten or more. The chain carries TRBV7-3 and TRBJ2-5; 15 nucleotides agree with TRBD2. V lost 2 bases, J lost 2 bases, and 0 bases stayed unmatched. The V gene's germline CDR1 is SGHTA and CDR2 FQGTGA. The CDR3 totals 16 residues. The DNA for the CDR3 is TGTGCCAGCAGCTTAGGACTAGCGGGAGGGCAAGAGACCCAGTACTTC. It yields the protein CASSLGLAGGQETQYF.

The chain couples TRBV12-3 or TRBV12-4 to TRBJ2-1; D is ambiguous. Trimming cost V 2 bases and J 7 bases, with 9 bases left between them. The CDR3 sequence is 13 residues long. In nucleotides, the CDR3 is TGTGCCAGCAGTTTATCGTCAAGGAATGAGCAGTTCTTC. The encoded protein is CASSLSSRNEQFF.

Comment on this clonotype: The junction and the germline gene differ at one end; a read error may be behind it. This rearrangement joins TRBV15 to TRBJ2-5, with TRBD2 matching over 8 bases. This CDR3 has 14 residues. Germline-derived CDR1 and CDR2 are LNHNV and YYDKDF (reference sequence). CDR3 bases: TGTGCCACCAGCAGAACTAGCGGACAAGCGACCCAGTACTTC. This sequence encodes CATSRTSGQATQYF.

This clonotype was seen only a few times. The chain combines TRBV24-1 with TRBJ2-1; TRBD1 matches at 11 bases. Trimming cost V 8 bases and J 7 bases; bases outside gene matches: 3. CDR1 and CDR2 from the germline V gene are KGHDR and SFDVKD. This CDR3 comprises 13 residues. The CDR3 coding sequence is TGTGCCACCACCGGACAGGGGGCTAATGAGCAGTTCTTC. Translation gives CATTGQGANEQFF.

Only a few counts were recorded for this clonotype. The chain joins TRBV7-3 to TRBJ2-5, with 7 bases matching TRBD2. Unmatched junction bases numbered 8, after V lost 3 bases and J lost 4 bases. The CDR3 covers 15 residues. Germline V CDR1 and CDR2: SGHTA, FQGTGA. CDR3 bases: TGTGCCAGCAGCTTTCTTGCGGGAGTTTTAGAGACCCAGTACTTC. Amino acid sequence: CASSFLAGVLETQYF.

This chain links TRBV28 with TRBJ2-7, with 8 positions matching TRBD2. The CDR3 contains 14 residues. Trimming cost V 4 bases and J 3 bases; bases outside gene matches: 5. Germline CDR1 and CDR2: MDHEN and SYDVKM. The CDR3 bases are TGTGCCAGCAGTTCCGCGGGGGGTCTCTACGAGCAGTACTTC. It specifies CASSSAGGLYEQYF.

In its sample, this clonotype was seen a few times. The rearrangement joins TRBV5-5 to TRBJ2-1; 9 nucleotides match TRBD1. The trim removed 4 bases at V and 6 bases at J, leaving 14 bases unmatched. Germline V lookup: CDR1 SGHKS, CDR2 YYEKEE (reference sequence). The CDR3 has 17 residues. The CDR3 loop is CASSRTAGTGSFNEQFF. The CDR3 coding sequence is TGTGCCAGCAGCCGAACAGCCGGGACAGGGAGTTTCAATGAGCAGTTCTTC.

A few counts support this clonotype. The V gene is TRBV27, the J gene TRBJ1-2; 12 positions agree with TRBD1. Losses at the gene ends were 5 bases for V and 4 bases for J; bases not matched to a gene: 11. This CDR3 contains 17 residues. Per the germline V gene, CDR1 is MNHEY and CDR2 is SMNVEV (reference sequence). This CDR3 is CASSPRDRGQKSYGYTF. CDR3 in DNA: TGTGCCAGCAGTCCAAGGGACAGGGGGCAAAAGAGCTATGGCTACACCTTC.

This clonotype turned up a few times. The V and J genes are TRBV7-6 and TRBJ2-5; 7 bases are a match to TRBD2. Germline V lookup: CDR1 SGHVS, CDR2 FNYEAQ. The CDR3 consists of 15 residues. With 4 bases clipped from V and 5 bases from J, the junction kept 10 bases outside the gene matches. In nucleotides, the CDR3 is TGTGCCAGCAGCTCACCGGGACCCGGGGGGGAGACCCAGTACTTC. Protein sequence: CASSSPGPGGETQYF.

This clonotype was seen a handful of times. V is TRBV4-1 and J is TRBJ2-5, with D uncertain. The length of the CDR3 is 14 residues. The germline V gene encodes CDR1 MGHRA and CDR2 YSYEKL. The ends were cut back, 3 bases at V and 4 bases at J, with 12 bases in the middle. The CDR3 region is CASSHLGQIETQYF. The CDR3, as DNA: TGCGCCAGCAGCCACCTCGGGCAGATAGAGACCCAGTACTTC.

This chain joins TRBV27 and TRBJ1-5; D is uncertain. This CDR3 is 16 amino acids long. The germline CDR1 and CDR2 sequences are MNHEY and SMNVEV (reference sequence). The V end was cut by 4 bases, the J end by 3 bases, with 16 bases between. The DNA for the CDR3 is TGTGCCAGCAGTTCACTCCCGACCCCGGCCAATCAGCCCCAGCATTTT. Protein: CASSSLPTPANQPQHF.

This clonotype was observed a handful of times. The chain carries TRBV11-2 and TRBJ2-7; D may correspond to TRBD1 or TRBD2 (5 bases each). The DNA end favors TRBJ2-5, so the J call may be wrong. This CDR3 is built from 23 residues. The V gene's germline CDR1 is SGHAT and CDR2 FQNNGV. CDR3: CASSFPFRPGRTQGATGGETQYF. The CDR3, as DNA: TGTGCCAGCAGCTTCCCTTTCCGGCCAGGCCGGACGCAAGGGGCCACAGGAGGAGAGACCCAGTACTTC.

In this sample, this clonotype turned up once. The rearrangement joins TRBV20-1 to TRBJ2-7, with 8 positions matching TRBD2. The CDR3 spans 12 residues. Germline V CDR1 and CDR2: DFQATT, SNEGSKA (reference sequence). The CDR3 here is CSTGTRLYEQYF. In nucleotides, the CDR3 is TGCAGCACCGGGACTAGACTCTACGAGCAGTACTTC.

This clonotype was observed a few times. CDR3 region: CASVRDSLSSYNEQFF. The CDR3, as DNA: TGCGCCAGCGTCCGGGACTCTCTGAGCTCCTACAATGAGCAGTTCTTC. J is TRBJ2-1 and V is TRBV5-1; D is possibly TRBD2 (6 bases). There are 16 residues in the CDR3. The V gene lost 7 bases and the J gene lost 0 bases, with 17 bases spanning the gap. Germline CDR1 SGHRS, CDR2 YFSETQ.

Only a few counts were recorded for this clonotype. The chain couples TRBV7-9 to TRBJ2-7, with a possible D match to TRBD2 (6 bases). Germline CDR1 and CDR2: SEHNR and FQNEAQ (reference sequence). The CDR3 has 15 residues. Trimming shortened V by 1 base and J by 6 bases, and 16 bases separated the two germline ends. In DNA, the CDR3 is TGTGCCAGCAGCTTAGTAACGGGAGAGGTGGGCGAGCAGTACTTC. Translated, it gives CASSLVTGEVGEQYF.

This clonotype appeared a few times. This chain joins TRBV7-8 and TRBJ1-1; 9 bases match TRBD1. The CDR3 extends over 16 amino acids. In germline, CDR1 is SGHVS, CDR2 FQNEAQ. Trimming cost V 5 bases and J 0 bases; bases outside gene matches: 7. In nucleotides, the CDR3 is TGTGCCAGCAGCGGAGGGACAGGGATCATGAACACTGAAGCTTTCTTT. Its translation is CASSGGTGIMNTEAFF. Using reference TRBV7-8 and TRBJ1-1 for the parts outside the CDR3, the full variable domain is GAGVSQSPRYKVAKRGQDVALRCDPISGHVSLFWYQQALGQGPEFLTYFQNEAQLDKSGLPSDRFFAERPEGSVSTLKIQRTQQEDSAVYLCASSGGTGIMNTEAFFGQGTRLTVV.

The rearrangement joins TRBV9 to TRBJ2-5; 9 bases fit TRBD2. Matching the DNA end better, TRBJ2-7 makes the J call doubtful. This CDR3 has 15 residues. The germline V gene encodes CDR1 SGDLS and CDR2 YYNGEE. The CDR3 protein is CASSVGLADSYEQYF. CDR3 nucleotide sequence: TGTGCCAGCAGCGTAGGACTAGCGGACTCCTACGAGCAGTACTTC.